These 25 T cell receptor beta chains share one sample of origin, sequenced in a study of blood T cell repertoires in COVID-19 (dated by TCRdb to 2018 to 2021). Library construction relied on the immunoSEQ multiplex PCR assay. TCRdb retrieved this table from immuneACCESS and kept in-frame rearrangements only. Not all clones are present; in checked studies, unresolved V genes account for under half, and no reason is known for the remainder. This sample lists about 63,000 clones; roughly 88% were detected once. The ten largest account for 4.5% to 5% of the sample. Sequencing input: peripheral blood. The receptors stem from a human donor in a cohort sampled during active COVID-19.

This chain links TRBV7-2 with TRBJ1-5; the D gene is possibly TRBD1 (6 bases). The V end lost 4 bases, the J end lost 0 bases, and 16 bases lay between the germline ends. The CDR3 totals 17 residues. CDR1 is SGHTA and CDR2 is FQGNSA in the germline V gene. The CDR3 region has the DNA TGTGCCAGCAGCTCGACAGGACGGAGATATAGCAATCAGCCCCAGCATTTT. Translation: CASSSTGRRYSNQPQHF. The full variable domain, with the rest looked up from reference TRBV7-2 and TRBJ1-5, is GAGVSQSPSNKVTEKGKDVELRCDPISGHTALYWYRQSLGQGLEFLIYFQGNSAPDKSGLPSDRFSAERTGGSVSTLTIQRTQQEDSAVYLCASSSTGRRYSNQPQHFGDGTRLSIL.

J is TRBJ2-7 and V is TRBV30; perhaps TRBD1 as D (6 bases). Looked up from germline, CDR1 is GTSNPN and CDR2 is SVGIG (reference sequence). V lost 1 base and J lost 2, with 12 bases in between. The CDR3 totals 14 residues. The CDR3 spells CAWSEWGLTYEQYF. As DNA, the CDR3 is TGTGCCTGGAGTGAGTGGGGGCTTACCTACGAGCAGTACTTC.

This chain uses TRBV6-5 with TRBJ2-1; 10 bases align to TRBD1. The CDR3 loop spans 15 amino acids. Germline loops: CDR1 MNHEY, CDR2 SVGAGI. V was clipped by 4 bases and J by 0 bases; unmatched bases: 0. The CDR3 sequence: CASSWTGGSYNEQFF. The CDR3 DNA follows: TGTGCCAGCAGTTGGACAGGGGGCTCCTACAATGAGCAGTTCTTC.

The V and J genes are TRBV6-5 and TRBJ1-5, with D possibly TRBD1 on 6 matching bases. CDR3 size: 15 residues. V lost 6 bases, J lost 0 bases, and 12 bases lay in between. Germline V gene sequence: CDR1 MNHEY, CDR2 SVGAGI. The CDR3 here is CASRGTQYSNQPQHF. Here the CDR3 DNA reads TGTGCCAGCAGGGGGACACAGTATAGCAATCAGCCCCAGCATTTT.

This chain connects TRBV30 to TRBJ2-1; 13 positions agree with TRBD2. Germline-derived CDR1 and CDR2 are GTSNPN and SVGIG (reference sequence). The length of the CDR3 is 14 residues. The trim removed 5 bases at V and 6 bases at J, leaving 4 bases unmatched. CDR3 residues: CAWDGTSGTNEQFF. The CDR3, as DNA: TGTGCCTGGGACGGGACTAGCGGGACCAATGAGCAGTTCTTC. Looking up the rest from reference TRBV30 and TRBJ2-1 gives the full variable domain: SQTIHQWPATLVQPVGSPLSLECTVEGTSNPNLYWYRQAAGRGLQLLFYSVGIGQISSEVPQNLSASRPQDRQFILSSKKLLLSDSGFYLCAWDGTSGTNEQFFGPGTRLTVL.

This clone has a count of ten or more. This rearrangement joins TRBV6-5 to TRBJ1-1; D uncertain. V was cut by 6 bases and J by 5 bases, with 16 bases left in between. The germline V gene has CDR1 MNHEY and CDR2 SVGAGI. The CDR3 covers 14 residues. CDR3 sequence: CASSNLEGRTEAFF. CDR3 coding DNA: TGTGCCAGCAGCAACCTGGAGGGTAGGACTGAAGCTTTCTTT.

This sequence joins TRBV4-1 and TRBJ2-7; unclear D gene. The germline gives CDR1 MGHRA, CDR2 YSYEKL. V lost 4 bases and J lost 5, with 9 bases in between. The CDR3 is 12 amino acids. CDR3 residues: CASSPNLDEQYF. The CDR3 DNA follows: TGCGCCAGCAGCCCTAACCTCGACGAGCAGTACTTC.

The genes are TRBV30 and TRBJ2-1; TRBD2 matches at 13 bases. Germline CDR1 reads GTSNPN; CDR2 reads SVGIG (reference sequence). CDR3 size: 15 residues. V lost 0 bases and J lost 7; bases outside the gene matches: 3. The CDR3 DNA sequence: TGTGCCTGGAGTGTAGGACTAGCGGGAGTAAATGAGCAGTTCTTC. Encoded protein: CAWSVGLAGVNEQFF.

The gene calls are TRBV6-2 or TRBV6-3 and TRBJ1-1; TRBD1 matches 11 bases. The J segment lost 0 bases and the V segment lost 5 bases, leaving 11 bases of the junction unmatched. Germline CDR1 MNHEY, CDR2 SVGEGT. CDR3 length equals 18 residues. CDR3 nucleotides: TGTGCCAGCAGTAACTGGGACAGGGGGGTTGTCGTGAACACTGAAGCTTTCTTT. Residues: CASSNWDRGVVVNTEAFF.

Only one count was recorded for this clone. CDR3 coding DNA: TGTGCCTGGAGTTACAGCTATGGCTACACCTTC. This encodes CAWSYSYGYTF. The rearrangement links TRBV30 to TRBJ1-2; D call uncertain. V was trimmed by 2 bases and J by 4 bases, leaving 5 bases between them. The CDR3 has 11 amino acids. The germline CDR1 and CDR2 sequences are GTSNPN and SVGIG (reference sequence).

V is TRBV5-4 and J is TRBJ1-3; maybe TRBD1 (6 bases). The CDR3 runs 16 residues. V was pared by 4 bases and J by 2 bases, with 16 bases between. Germline CDR1 reads SGHNT; CDR2 reads YYREEE (reference sequence). In DNA form, the CDR3 reads TGTGCCAGCAGCCAACAGGGAGTTCTGGCTGGAAACACCATATATTTT. Translating it yields CASSQQGVLAGNTIYF.

The chain couples TRBV7-2 to TRBJ1-2; maybe TRBD1 (5 bases). With 6 bases removed from V and 0 bases from J, the gap between germline ends came to 5 bases. The CDR3 sequence is 12 residues long. The germline CDR1 and CDR2 sequences are SGHTA and FQGNSA. The DNA for the CDR3 is TGTGCCAGCAGGACAGCTAACTATGGCTACACCTTC. Its translation: CASRTANYGYTF.

Written as DNA, the CDR3 is TGTGCCAGCAGCCACCTGGACAGCTATGAAGCTTTCTTT. Encoded protein: CASSHLDSYEAFF. V is TRBV3-1 (or the pseudogene TRBV3-2) and J is TRBJ1-1; D perhaps matches TRBD1 (6 bases). V was trimmed by 3 bases and J by 7 bases, leaving 12 bases between them. The CDR3 contains 13 residues. Germline V gene lookup returns CDR1 LGHDT and CDR2 YNNKEL (reference sequence).

J is TRBJ2-7 and V is TRBV7-9; TRBD2 agrees at 9 bases. Unmatched junction bases numbered 7, after V lost 1 base and J lost 6 bases. The CDR3 runs to 15 residues. Germline CDR1 is SEHNR and CDR2 is FQNEAQ (reference sequence). In nucleotides, the CDR3 is TGTGCCAGCAGCTTAGAGGGTAGCGGGGGACGCGAGCAGTACTTC. Its protein product is CASSLEGSGGREQYF.

This rearrangement joins TRBV9 to TRBJ1-2; no reliable D call. V was trimmed by 4 bases and J by 8 bases, leaving 15 bases between them. Germline CDR1 SGDLS, CDR2 YYNGEE. The CDR3 has 13 residues. The CDR3 coding sequence is TGTGCCAGCAGCCCCCGCGGGCTCCGGGGCTACACCTTC. Encoded protein: CASSPRGLRGYTF. The full variable domain, in which reference TRBV9 and TRBJ1-2 provide the parts outside the CDR3, is DSGVTQTPKHLITATGQRVTLRCSPRSGDLSVYWYQQSLDQGLQFLIQYYNGEERAKGNILERFSAQQFPDLHSELNLSSLELGDSALYFCASSPRGLRGYTFGSGTRLTVV.

CDR3 amino acids: CASPRGLAGGPGTGELFF. CDR3 nucleotide sequence: TGTGCCAGCCCCCGTGGGCTAGCGGGGGGGCCGGGCACCGGGGAGCTGTTTTTT. The V call is TRBV7-2, the J call TRBJ2-2, with TRBD2 matching over 12 bases. The germline V gene encodes CDR1 SGHTA and CDR2 FQGNSA. The ends lost 8 bases at V and 4 bases at J; junction bases unmatched: 14. The CDR3 totals 18 residues.

This chain links TRBV7-2 with TRBJ2-7; TRBD1 aligns across 9 bases. This CDR3 is built from 14 residues. The germline V gene encodes CDR1 SGHTA and CDR2 FQGNSA. J was trimmed by 5 bases and V by 2 bases; bases with no gene match: 4. The CDR3, as DNA: TGTGCCAGCAGCTTAATACAGGGGGCCCACGAGCAGTACTTC. Amino acid sequence: CASSLIQGAHEQYF.

Here the CDR3 DNA reads TGCGCCAGCAGCTCCGGTATCCTAGCGGGGGCCACAGATACGCAGTATTTT. Encoded protein: CASSSGILAGATDTQYF. The V and J genes are TRBV5-1 and TRBJ2-3, with 10 bases aligning to TRBD2. This CDR3 has 17 amino acids. Per the germline V gene, CDR1 is SGHRS and CDR2 is YFSETQ. After removal of 3 bases from V and 2 bases from J, the junction contained 9 bases not matched to a gene.

The chain carries TRBV2 and TRBJ2-6; D ambiguous. The CDR3 has 13 amino acids. CDR1 SNHLY and CDR2 FYNNEI come from the germline V gene. The germline V and J ends were trimmed by 9 bases and 0 bases, with 6 bases remaining between them. Here the CDR3 DNA reads TGTGCCAGATATAGCTCTGGGGCCAACGTCCTGACTTTC. Translated: CARYSSGANVLTF.

This chain links TRBV27 with TRBJ2-7, with 7 nucleotides matching TRBD1. V gave up 6 bases and J gave up 2 bases; unmatched junction bases: 7. Germline-derived CDR1 and CDR2 are MNHEY and SMNVEV (reference sequence). The CDR3 totals 14 residues. The CDR3 DNA follows: TGTGCCAGCAGCCTACAGGGGATCCCCTACGAGCAGTACTTC. This gives the protein CASSLQGIPYEQYF.

This chain joins TRBV18 and TRBJ2-5, with D maybe TRBD2 (5 bases). This CDR3 is 14 amino acids long. In germline, CDR1 is KGHSH, CDR2 LQKENI. Trimming removed 4 bases from V and 4 bases from J, with 13 bases in between. The CDR3 spells CASSRIRTGETQYF. In DNA form, the CDR3 reads TGTGCCAGCTCACGAATCAGGACTGGAGAGACCCAGTACTTC. Variable domain in full (rest from reference TRBV18 and TRBJ2-5): NAGVMQNPRHLVRRRGQEARLRCSPMKGHSHVYWYRQLPEEGLKFMVYLQKENIIDESGMPKERFSAEFPKEGPSILRIQQVVRGDSAAYFCASSRIRTGETQYFGPGTRLLVL.

In the case of this clone: Other DNA variants within this sample encode the same CDR3. The chain has TRBV18 and TRBJ1-1; D gene uncertain. There are 14 residues in the CDR3. CDR1 is KGHSH and CDR2 is LQKENI in the germline V gene. The V gene lost 0 bases and the J gene lost 1 base, with 6 bases spanning the gap. CDR3 DNA sequence: TGTGCCAGCTCACCACCGCCGGGGAACACTGAAGCTTTCTTT. It specifies CASSPPPGNTEAFF.

V is TRBV19 and J is TRBJ1-3; D gene unclear. V was pared by 10 bases and J by 0 bases, with 16 bases between. CDR1 is LNHDA and CDR2 is SQIVND in the germline V gene (reference sequence). The CDR3 is 15 residues long. The CDR3 spells CATQSGYSSGNTIYF. The CDR3 DNA sequence: TGTGCCACCCAGTCTGGGTACAGCTCTGGAAACACCATATATTTT.

The V gene is TRBV27, the J gene TRBJ2-2; TRBD1 matches at 7 bases. The V gene end was trimmed by 7 bases and the J gene end by 0 bases; junction bases not matched to a gene: 8. CDR1 MNHEY and CDR2 SMNVEV come from the germline V gene (reference sequence). The CDR3 extends over 16 amino acids. The CDR3 DNA follows: TGTGCCAGCAAGATGACAGGGATCGCGAACACCGGGGAGCTGTTTTTT. It is translated as CASKMTGIANTGELFF.

The J gene is TRBJ1-1, the V gene TRBV19; D is perhaps TRBD1 (5 bases). Germline values: CDR1 LNHDA, CDR2 SQIVND (reference sequence). This CDR3 spans 12 amino acids. The CDR3 protein is CASGGLPVEAFF. The CDR3 nucleotides read TGTGCTAGCGGGGGGTTACCAGTTGAAGCTTTCTTT.